A single sample gave rise to the 8 T cell receptor beta chains below, sequenced in a study of spatial heterogeneity in lung cancer. Time point defined: sample taken at primary tumor resection. Whole RNA came from tumor, nontumor lung or frozen PBMC and was sequenced without being sorted. In TCRdb, the 5' RACE reads were re-called with MiXCR into one record per CDR3 protein. The sample records about 60,000 distinct CDR3 sequences, approximately 8% being singletons. This specimen consisted of PBMCs, obtained at surgery. The source is a female donor with early-stage non-small cell lung cancer.

This chain uses TRBV28 with TRBJ1-1; D gene ambiguous. Germline V gene lookup returns CDR1 MDHEN and CDR2 SYDVKM. The CDR3 length is 13 residues. The CDR3 region is CGTGSNPDTEAFF. CDR3 bases: TGTGGTACCGGGTCCAACCCTGACACTGAAGCTTTCTTT.

This clonotype was detected a few times. This chain uses TRBV28 with TRBJ1-6; 8 nucleotides line up with TRBD1. This CDR3 contains 17 residues. Germline V gene sequence: CDR1 MDHEN, CDR2 SYDVKM. The V gene end was trimmed by 5 bases and the J gene end by 2 bases; junction bases not matched to a gene: 8. CDR3 loop: CASSSDRGSPYNSPLHF. CDR3 DNA sequence: TGTGCCAGCAGTAGCGACAGGGGATCCCCCTATAATTCACCCCTCCACTTT.

This clonotype has just a few counts. This rearrangement joins TRBV5-5 to TRBJ1-2, with unresolved D. Germline V gene data show CDR1 as SGHKS and CDR2 as YYEKEE (reference sequence). V lost 2 bases and J lost 1, with 9 bases in between. The CDR3 covers 14 residues. The CDR3, as DNA: TGTGCCAGCAGCTTTGGCATTTATAACTATGGCTACACCTTC. Translation gives CASSFGIYNYGYTF.

V is TRBV28 and J is TRBJ2-5, with 8 bases fitting TRBD2. Germline V lookup: CDR1 MDHEN, CDR2 SYDVKM. The ends lost 3 bases at V and 2 bases at J; junction bases unmatched: 2. This CDR3 has 14 residues. The CDR3 here is CASSFSGGQETQYF. CDR3 nucleotides: TGTGCCAGCAGTTTTTCGGGAGGGCAAGAGACCCAGTACTTC.

The rearrangement uses TRBV5-1 and TRBJ1-4; 10 positions match TRBD1. This CDR3 comprises 16 residues. In germline, CDR1 is SGHRS, CDR2 YFSETQ. The V segment lost 4 bases and the J segment 2 bases; nucleotides outside the gene matches: 5. DNA for the CDR3: TGCGCCAGCAGCAGCGGACAGGGGGGGACTAATGAAAAACTGTTTTTT. Translated: CASSSGQGGTNEKLFF.

This clonotype rates as medium-sized. The rearrangement uses TRBV7-8 and TRBJ2-7; the D gene is possibly TRBD1 (5 bases). Germline CDR1 and CDR2: SGHVS and FQNEAQ. V lost 1 base, J lost 3 bases, and 7 bases lay in between. The length of the CDR3 is 13 residues. The CDR3 loop is CASSLEDSYEQYF. As DNA, the CDR3 is TGTGCCAGCAGCTTAGAAGACAGCTACGAGCAGTACTTC. Combining the CDR3 with reference TRBV7-8 and TRBJ2-7 gives the whole variable domain GAGVSQSPRYKVAKRGQDVALRCDPISGHVSLFWYQQALGQGPEFLTYFQNEAQLDKSGLPSDRFFAERPEGSVSTLKIQRTQQEDSAVYLCASSLEDSYEQYFGPGTRLTVT.

This clonotype was found a few times. V usage is TRBV2 and J usage is TRBJ2-3; D is unresolved. The CDR3 totals 13 residues. V lost 7 bases and J 2 bases, leaving 10 bases between the germline ends. Germline V gives CDR1 SNHLY, CDR2 FYNNEI. DNA of the CDR3: TGTGCCAGCACAGTTCCCGCCACAGATACGCAGTATTTT. Protein product: CASTVPATDTQYF.

This clonotype has more than one count but fewer than ten. The chain couples TRBV29-1 to TRBJ1-1, with 7 bases that match TRBD1. Losses at the gene ends were 7 bases for V and 1 base for J; bases not matched to a gene: 9. The CDR3 extends over 14 amino acids. Germline lookup yields CDR1 SQVTM and CDR2 ANQGSEA. CDR3: CSARYTGANTEAFF. The CDR3, as DNA: TGCAGCGCCAGGTACACAGGGGCGAACACTGAAGCTTTCTTT.